The 9 T cell receptor beta chains listed next were all sequenced from one sample in a study of control samples from healthy donors and cancer patients. Produced via immunoSEQ multiplex PCR; TCRdb's table is partial and in-frame only. Of roughly 200,000 clones detected, over 80% appear once; the ten largest clones hold about 2%. Sequencing was done on a sample of blood. These receptors all stem from a man under 40 in good health.

This clone was detected only once. This sequence joins TRBV7-9 and TRBJ1-2, with D possibly matching TRBD1 (6 bases). CDR1 is SEHNR and CDR2 is FQNEAQ in the germline V gene (reference sequence). This CDR3 has 15 amino acids. Trimming removed 4 bases at V and 5 bases at J, with 17 bases between. Here the CDR3 DNA reads TGTGCCAGCAGCTCAGAAGGGGGAACTGGGTATGGCTACACCTTC. Translation: CASSSEGGTGYGYTF.

The chain links TRBV6-5 to TRBJ2-1; TRBD2 aligns across 11 bases. Germline values: CDR1 MNHEY, CDR2 SVGAGI. The V and J ends lost 2 bases and 8 bases, in that order; junction bases with no gene match: 8. The CDR3 has 16 amino acids. The CDR3 is CASSYGLAGGEDEQFF. CDR3 in DNA: TGTGCCAGCAGTTACGGACTAGCGGGCGGAGAAGATGAGCAGTTCTTC.

The chain couples TRBV7-2 to TRBJ2-3; D is unclear. The CDR3 has 14 amino acids. The V and J ends lost 3 bases and 4 bases respectively, with 11 bases between them. CDR1 is SGHTA and CDR2 is FQGNSA in the germline V gene. The CDR3, as DNA: TGTGCCAGCAGCTTCGCTAGTGGCGCAGATACGCAGTATTTT. Protein: CASSFASGADTQYF.

The genes are TRBV14 and TRBJ1-2; no clear D. CDR1 is SGHDN and CDR2 is FVKESK in the germline V gene. The V gene lost 4 bases and the J gene lost 2 bases, with 14 bases spanning the gap. This CDR3 contains 15 residues. The CDR3 region has the DNA TGTGCCAGCAGCCCCAGAGATAGAGGGAACTATGGCTACACCTTC. Residues: CASSPRDRGNYGYTF.

V usage is TRBV19 and J usage is TRBJ2-1; 12 positions agree with TRBD2. Germline V CDR1 and CDR2: LNHDA, SQIVND (reference sequence). This CDR3 comprises 17 residues. The V gene end was trimmed by 2 bases and the J gene end by 8 bases; junction bases not matched to a gene: 10. The CDR3 sequence: CASSIQVGLAGLYEQFF. In DNA, the CDR3 is TGTGCCAGTAGTATACAGGTCGGACTAGCGGGGCTTTATGAGCAGTTCTTC.

The rearrangement joins TRBV3-1 (or the pseudogene TRBV3-2) to TRBJ2-5; TRBD1 matches at 9 bases. The V and J ends lost 6 bases and 5 bases, in that order; junction bases with no gene match: 13. The CDR3 consists of 16 residues. In germline, CDR1 is LGHDT, CDR2 YNNKEL (reference sequence). The CDR3 nucleotides are TGTGCCAGCAGGTTTTACAGGGGGCCTTTGTGGGAGACCCAGTACTTC. Protein: CASRFYRGPLWETQYF.

The rearrangement uses TRBV21-1 and TRBJ2-4; the table gives TRBD2 as D, unverified against the DNA. TRBV21-1 is listed as a pseudogene. This CDR3 is 14 amino acids long. CDR3 sequence: CASSKGGRKNIQYF. Written as DNA, the CDR3 is TGTGCCAGCAGCAAAGGAGGAAGGAAAAACATTCAGTACTTC.

The chain joins TRBV7-9 to TRBJ1-5, with a tentative D call TRBD1 (6 bases). The ends were cut back, 5 bases at V and 6 bases at J, with 14 bases in the middle. The CDR3 has 14 residues. Germline V CDR1 and CDR2: SEHNR, FQNEAQ (reference sequence). The CDR3 DNA follows: TGTGCCAGCAGCCAAGGGGGGCCGAGTCAGCCCCAGCATTTT. Amino acid sequence: CASSQGGPSQPQHF.

This clone was counted a single time. This sequence joins TRBV27 and TRBJ1-6; 9 nucleotides line up with TRBD1. Unmatched junction bases numbered 7, after V lost 6 bases and J lost 7 bases. Germline CDR1 and CDR2: MNHEY and SMNVEV (reference sequence). The CDR3 consists of 15 residues. Written as DNA, the CDR3 is TGTGCCAGCAGAAGTACAGGGGGCTGGAATTCACCCCTCCACTTT. This translates into CASRSTGGWNSPLHF.